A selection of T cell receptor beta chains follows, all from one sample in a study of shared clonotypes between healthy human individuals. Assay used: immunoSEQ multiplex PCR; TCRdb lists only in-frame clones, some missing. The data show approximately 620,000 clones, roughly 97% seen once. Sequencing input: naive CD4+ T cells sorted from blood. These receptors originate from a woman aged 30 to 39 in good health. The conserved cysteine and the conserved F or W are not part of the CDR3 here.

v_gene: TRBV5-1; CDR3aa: ASSFLFASGNEQF
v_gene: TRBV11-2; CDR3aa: ASSFERGSSYNEQF
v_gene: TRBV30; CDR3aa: AWSPGQYNSPLH
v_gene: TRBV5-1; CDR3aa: ASSRTLSSYNEQF
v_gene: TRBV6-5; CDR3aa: ASSRVGGNTEAF
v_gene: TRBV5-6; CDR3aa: ASSRSLADPRETQY
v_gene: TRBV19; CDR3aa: ASSLGVYSNQPQH
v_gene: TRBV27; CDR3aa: ASSFLDVRRNTGELF
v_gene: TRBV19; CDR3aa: ASKEQFDQPQH
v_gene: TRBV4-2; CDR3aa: ASSTGIGNTEAF
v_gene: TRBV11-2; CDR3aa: ASSLRQDRGAYEQY
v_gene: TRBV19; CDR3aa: ASSRALGLDTIYGYT
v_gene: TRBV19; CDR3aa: ASSRRGPIGYEQC
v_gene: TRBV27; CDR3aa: ASSRRDGNQPQH
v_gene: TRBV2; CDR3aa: ASSGRIRGSPLH
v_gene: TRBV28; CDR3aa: ASSFSSGAYNEQF
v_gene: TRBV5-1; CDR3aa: ASSLGQGGDTQY
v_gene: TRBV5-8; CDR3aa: ASSFGPNRYNEQF
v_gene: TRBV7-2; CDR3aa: ASSLGPGGSNEQF
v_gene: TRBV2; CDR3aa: AHGRGEETQY
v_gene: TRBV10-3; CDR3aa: AISEAGGIEQY
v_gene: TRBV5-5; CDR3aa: ASSLRFGENGELF